This passage covers 15 T cell receptor beta chains from one sample sequenced in a study of blood T cells in healthy people across ages (dated by TCRdb to the mid-2010s). Libraries were made using 5' RACE. Sequencing relied on an Illumina HiSeq 2500. A second roughly 7 to 11 cycle PCR used a sample-barcoded 5' primer and a J-beta primer mix. Starting from the raw public reads, TCRdb applied fastp trimming at Q25, assembled clones with MiXCR and retained in-frame beta chains. Each record represents a unique CDR3 protein, reported with the most common genes and DNA among its rows. The sample data list about 1.8 million distinct CDR3 sequences, and around 48% of these were observed just once. The ten largest make up around 2.1% of the sample. The specimen was blood. The receptors originated from a woman aged 40 to 55 in good health.

The chain combines TRBV7-2 with TRBJ1-2, with 8 bases fitting TRBD1. The CDR3 is made up of 15 amino acids. Germline V CDR1 and CDR2: SGHTA, FQGNSA. The trim removed 3 bases at V and 3 bases at J, leaving 6 bases unmatched. The CDR3 spells CASSFPDRGYYGYTF. The CDR3 coding sequence is TGTGCCAGCAGCTTCCCCGACAGGGGATACTATGGCTACACCTTC.

The CDR3, as DNA: TGTGCCAGCAGTAGGCGAACAGGGACCGACACCGGGGAGCTGTTTTTT. Translation gives CASSRRTGTDTGELFF. This chain connects TRBV6-5 to TRBJ2-2; D might be TRBD1 (6 bases). This CDR3 region has 16 residues. CDR1 is MNHEY and CDR2 is SVGAGI in the germline V gene. V shed 5 bases and J shed 3 bases, with 16 bases lying between them.

V and J are TRBV5-1 and TRBJ1-2, with 7 bases matching TRBD1. The V segment lost 0 bases and the J segment 3 bases; nucleotides outside the gene matches: 5. There are 15 residues in the CDR3. The V gene's germline CDR1 is SGHRS and CDR2 YFSETQ. The CDR3 loop is CASSLGDRTYYGYTF. The CDR3 DNA is TGCGCCAGCAGCTTGGGGGACAGAACTTACTATGGCTACACCTTC.

The chain is built from TRBV13 and TRBJ1-2; D possibly corresponds to TRBD1 (6 bases). V lost 0 bases, J lost 7 bases, and 15 bases lay in between. The CDR3 covers 15 residues. The V gene's germline CDR1 is PRHDT and CDR2 FYEKMQ (reference sequence). CDR3 region: CASSLGQSQGAGYTF. The DNA for the CDR3 is TGTGCCAGCAGCTTAGGCCAATCACAGGGTGCTGGCTACACCTTC.

The chain carries TRBV5-1 and TRBJ2-5; maybe TRBD2 (6 bases). The germline CDR1 and CDR2 sequences are SGHRS and YFSETQ. The CDR3 runs to 16 residues. Trimming cost V 1 base and J 5 bases, with 18 bases left between them. CDR3 in DNA: TGCGCCAGCAGCTTGCGCCGGGCGGGGAGATCCGAGACCCAGTACTTC. It yields the protein CASSLRRAGRSETQYF.

This clonotype came up once. The V gene is TRBV29-1, the J gene TRBJ2-3; 7 bases map to TRBD2. CDR3 length: 11 residues. CDR1 and CDR2 (germline): SQVTM, ANQGSEA. V shed 7 bases, J shed 2 bases, and the junction held 0 bases outside the gene matches. As DNA, the CDR3 is TGCAGCGAGCGGGACACAGATACGCAGTATTTT. Translation gives CSERDTDTQYF.

This clonotype was seen at least ten times. The V call is TRBV29-1, the J call TRBJ2-5, with 7 positions matching TRBD1. The V and J ends lost 6 bases and 5 bases, in that order; junction bases with no gene match: 9. The CDR3 is made up of 13 amino acids. Germline values: CDR1 SQVTM, CDR2 ANQGSEA. The CDR3 bases are TGCAGCGTCCAAACAGGGGCCCCCGAGACCCAGTACTTC. Amino acids: CSVQTGAPETQYF.

This clonotype was detected only a few times. The rearrangement links TRBV28 to TRBJ2-1; D is perhaps TRBD1 (6 bases). There are 16 residues in the CDR3. Trimming pared 0 bases from V and 0 bases from J, leaving 9 bases between. The germline gives CDR1 MDHEN, CDR2 SYDVKM. CDR3 nucleotide sequence: TGTGCCAGCAGTTTATGGGACAGCAGCTCCTACAATGAGCAGTTCTTC. Amino acids: CASSLWDSSSYNEQFF.

The chain is built from TRBV3-1 and TRBJ2-5, with D maybe TRBD1 (6 bases). V lost 2 bases to trimming and J lost 5 bases, with 18 bases between them. The germline V gene has CDR1 LGHDT and CDR2 YNNKEL (reference sequence). The CDR3 covers 16 residues. CDR3 region: CASSQTNAGVWETQYF. CDR3 nucleotide sequence: TGTGCCAGCAGCCAAACCAACGCAGGGGTCTGGGAGACCCAGTACTTC.

The V and J genes are TRBV10-3 and TRBJ2-3, with D unresolved. The germline CDR1 and CDR2 sequences are ENHRY and SYGVKD. The CDR3 is 13 residues long. Trimming removed 5 bases from V and 0 bases from J, with 6 bases in between. CDR3 bases: TGTGCCATCAGTCCGGCTAGCACAGATACGCAGTATTTT. It codes for CAISPASTDTQYF.

V gene TRBV20-1 combines with J gene TRBJ2-3, with TRBD2 as a possible D gene (5 bases). This CDR3 has 16 amino acids. Germline CDR1 is DFQATT and CDR2 is SNEGSKA (reference sequence). The V end lost 5 bases, the J end lost 0 bases, and 18 bases lay between the germline ends. The CDR3 DNA is TGCAGTGCTGAACCTTCACTAGGGATTAGCACAGATACGCAGTATTTT. Translated: CSAEPSLGISTDTQYF.

The chain carries TRBV10-3 and TRBJ1-6; 8 bases are a match to TRBD1. Germline assignment: CDR1 ENHRY and CDR2 SYGVKD. The V and J ends lost 3 bases and 0 bases, in that order; junction bases with no gene match: 7. The CDR3 sequence is 18 residues long. The CDR3 region has the DNA TGTGCCATCAGTGAAGGACAGGGACTAAGCTCCTATAATTCACCCCTCCACTTT. This translates into CAISEGQGLSSYNSPLHF.

This chain links TRBV7-2 with TRBJ1-5; D is uncertain. Per germline, CDR1 SGHTA and CDR2 FQGNSA. Trimming shortened V by 1 base and J by 1 base, and 14 bases separated the two germline ends. The CDR3 is 17 amino acids. The CDR3 region is CASSLGTPGQSNQPQHF. CDR3 bases: TGTGCCAGCAGCTTAGGTACTCCAGGTCAGAGCAATCAGCCCCAGCATTTT.

As DNA, the CDR3 is TGTGCCAGCAGCCCAACCAGGGCGCCTAACACTGAAGCTTTCTTT. Residues: CASSPTRAPNTEAFF. The rearrangement links TRBV7-2 to TRBJ1-1; weak D call: TRBD1 (5 bases). Germline V CDR1 and CDR2: SGHTA, FQGNSA. V lost 5 bases to trimming and J lost 2 bases, with 15 bases between them. CDR3 size: 15 residues.

This sequence joins TRBV27 and TRBJ1-1; 7 bases are a match to TRBD1. The CDR3 covers 15 residues. CDR1 is MNHEY, CDR2 SMNVEV, per germline (reference sequence). J was trimmed by 3 bases and V by 7 bases; bases with no gene match: 11. The chain's CDR3 is CASKGDRAEDTEAFF. For the CDR3, the DNA is TGTGCCAGCAAAGGAGACAGGGCAGAGGACACTGAAGCTTTCTTT.